The rows below give T cell receptor beta chains drawn from one sample of a study of T cell repertoires in cytomegalovirus infection. These receptors are not linked to any known antigen. TCRdb itself ran the reads through MiXCR, one entry per CDR3 protein. The sample lists about 920,000 distinct CDR3 sequences, around 32% seen once, with over 12% in the top ten. The sequencing here drew on cultured CD8+ T cells from PBMCs, taken from culture after CMV antigen stimulation. The receptors stem from a human donor in good health (CMV status not recorded). Some clones in this sample may be carry-over from other donors' samples. CDR3s include the opening cysteine and the closing phenylalanine or tryptophan. D genes are given only for firm matches. Only part of the rows carry a size: once, few, many, or a class if the clone is expanded.

J: TRBJ2-2; size: NA; D: TRBD1; V: TRBV20-1; CDR3: CSAITGDTGELFF; DNA: TGCAGTGCTATAACAGGGGACACCGGGGAGCTGTTTTTT
J: TRBJ2-7; size: NA; D: TRBD1; V: TRBV7-4; CDR3: CASSRRTGGSYEQYF; DNA: TGTGCCAGCAGCCGTCGGACAGGGGGCTCCTACGAGCAGTACTTC
J: TRBJ2-1; size: few; D: NA; V: TRBV6-5; CDR3: CASSYTVSSYNEQFF; DNA: TGTGCCAGCAGTTACACAGTTAGCTCCTACAATGAGCAGTTCTTC
J: TRBJ2-1; size: NA; D: TRBD1; V: TRBV7-9; CDR3: CASSLPRTGALYNEQFF; DNA: TGTGCCAGCAGCTTACCGCGCACAGGGGCCCTCTACAATGAGCAGTTCTTC
J: TRBJ2-5; size: NA; D: TRBD2; V: TRBV7-9; CDR3: CASSLRRREQETQYF; DNA: TGTGCCAGCAGCTTACGCCGGCGGGAGCAAGAGACCCAGTACTTC
J: TRBJ1-5; size: NA; D: NA; V: TRBV12-3/TRBV12-4; CDR3: CASSLRGAGQSQHF; DNA: TGTGCCAGCAGTTTACGAGGGGCGGGTCAGTCCCAACATTTT
J: TRBJ2-1; size: NA; D: NA; V: TRBV24-1; CDR3: CATSDRDGSYNEQFF; DNA: TGTGCCACCAGTGACAGGGACGGATCCTACAATGAGCAGTTCTTC
J: TRBJ2-1; size: NA; D: NA; V: TRBV14; CDR3: CASSQDENYHNEQFF; DNA: TGTGCCAGCAGCCAAGATGAGAACTACCATAATGAGCAGTTCTTC
J: TRBJ2-2; size: few; D: TRBD2; V: TRBV4-2; CDR3: CASSQAASGGVGTGELFF; DNA: TGTGCCAGCAGCCAAGCTGCTAGCGGGGGGGTCGGCACCGGGGAGCTGTTTTTT
J: TRBJ1-2; size: many; D: TRBD1; V: TRBV7-2; CDR3: CASSLGRTGRNYGYTF; DNA: TGTGCCAGCAGCTTGGGTAGGACAGGAAGAAACTATGGCTACACCTTC
J: TRBJ1-1; size: NA; D: NA; V: TRBV12-3/TRBV12-4; CDR3: CASSLEGMRSAFF; DNA: TGTGCCAGCAGTTTAGAGGGAATGAGATCTGCTTTCTTT
J: TRBJ2-7; size: NA; D: NA; V: TRBV7-2; CDR3: CASNHGGEDEQYF; DNA: TGTGCCAGCAACCATGGGGGAGAGGACGAGCAGTACTTC
J: TRBJ2-7; size: few; D: NA; V: TRBV7-6; CDR3: CASSWEFFPPYSYEQYF; DNA: TGTGCCAGCAGCTGGGAATTCTTTCCACCCTACTCTTACGAGCAGTACTTC
J: TRBJ1-6; size: few; D: NA; V: TRBV7-6; CDR3: CASAAAKNSPLHF; DNA: TGTGCCAGCGCGGCAGCCAAGAATTCACCCCTCCACTTT
J: TRBJ2-3; size: NA; D: NA; V: TRBV3-1; CDR3: CASSHGLTDTQYF; DNA: TGTGCCAGCAGCCACGGGCTCACAGATACGCAGTATTTT
J: TRBJ1-1; size: NA; D: NA; V: TRBV7-9; CDR3: CASSLPKAGRLAGTEAFF; DNA: TGTGCCAGCAGCTTACCCAAGGCAGGGCGATTGGCGGGAACTGAAGCTTTCTTT
J: TRBJ1-4; size: NA; D: TRBD1; V: TRBV27; CDR3: CASTGTGNEKLFF; DNA: TGTGCCAGCACCGGGACAGGGAATGAAAAACTGTTTTTT
J: TRBJ2-1; size: few; D: NA; V: TRBV6-5; CDR3: CASSYSGGLLNEQFF; DNA: TGTGCCAGCAGTTACTCTGGAGGGCTGCTAAATGAGCAGTTCTTC
J: TRBJ1-1; size: few; D: NA; V: TRBV7-6; CDR3: CASSLGWGSGTEAFF; DNA: TGTGCCAGCAGCTTAGGGTGGGGGTCTGGTACTGAAGCTTTCTTT
J: TRBJ1-1; size: NA; D: NA; V: TRBV7-9; CDR3: CASSLIGGRNTEAFF; DNA: TGTGCCAGCAGCTTAATCGGCGGTCGTAACACTGAAGCTTTCTTT
J: TRBJ2-5; size: few; D: TRBD1; V: TRBV7-6; CDR3: CASSLSEGGPETQYF; DNA: TGTGCCAGCAGCTTAAGTGAAGGGGGCCCAGAGACCCAGTACTTC
J: TRBJ2-2; size: many; D: NA; V: TRBV4-1; CDR3: CASSQVGGNTGELFF; DNA: TGCGCCAGCAGCCAAGTTGGTGGGAACACCGGGGAGCTGTTTTTT
J: TRBJ2-2; size: once; D: NA; V: TRBV9; CDR3: CASSPLRGGGGELFF; DNA: TGTGCCAGCAGCCCTCTGAGGGGGGGCGGCGGGGAGCTGTTTTTT
J: TRBJ1-1; size: few; D: NA; V: TRBV7-2; CDR3: CASSHEGAEAFF; DNA: TGTGCCAGCAGTCACGAAGGAGCTGAAGCTTTCTTT
J: TRBJ1-2; size: NA; D: NA; V: TRBV5-5; CDR3: CASSAGGEIGYGYTF; DNA: TGTGCCAGCAGCGCCGGGGGTGAGATCGGCTATGGCTACACCTTC
J: TRBJ2-2; size: few; D: TRBD1; V: TRBV7-9; CDR3: CASLTRQGINTGELFF; DNA: TGTGCCAGCCTAACCCGACAGGGAATAAACACCGGGGAGCTGTTTTTT
J: TRBJ1-6; size: NA; D: NA; V: TRBV7-8; CDR3: CASSGAGEGNSPLHF; DNA: TGTGCCAGCAGCGGAGCGGGGGAAGGTAATTCACCCCTCCACTTT
J: TRBJ2-1; size: NA; D: TRBD1; V: TRBV12-5; CDR3: CASGQSRTGGIGSYNEQFF; DNA: TGTGCTAGTGGGCAAAGCCGGACAGGGGGAATAGGCTCCTACAATGAGCAGTTCTTC
J: TRBJ2-5; size: many; D: NA; V: TRBV7-6; CDR3: CASTWENQETQYF; DNA: TGTGCCAGCACTTGGGAGAACCAAGAGACCCAGTACTTC
J: TRBJ1-2; size: few; D: NA; V: TRBV7-9; CDR3: CASSLSQNLYGYTF; DNA: TGTGCCAGCAGCTTAAGCCAGAACCTCTATGGCTACACCTTC
J: TRBJ1-1; size: NA; D: NA; V: TRBV12-3/TRBV12-4; CDR3: CASKIRGTHTEAFF; DNA: TGTGCCAGCAAGATAAGGGGGACCCACACTGAAGCTTTCTTT
J: TRBJ2-1; size: NA; D: NA; V: TRBV7-6; CDR3: CASSPYGDVNNEQFF; DNA: TGTGCTAGCAGCCCATACGGGGATGTGAACAATGAGCAGTTCTTC
J: TRBJ2-1; size: NA; D: NA; V: TRBV13; CDR3: CASSRGRNEQFF; DNA: TGTGCCAGCTCACGGGGCCGCAATGAGCAGTTCTTC
J: TRBJ1-1; size: many; D: NA; V: TRBV7-9; CDR3: CASSPGKGLAFF; DNA: TGTGCCAGCAGCCCGGGGAAGGGGTTGGCTTTCTTT
J: TRBJ2-2; size: NA; D: NA; V: TRBV19; CDR3: CASWSGAAGELFF; DNA: TGTGCCAGTTGGTCGGGGGCGGCCGGGGAGCTGTTTTTT
J: TRBJ1-5; size: once; D: NA; V: TRBV5-6; CDR3: CASSFYTGRQPQHF; DNA: TGTGCCAGCAGCTTTTACACCGGCAGGCAGCCCCAGCATTTT
J: TRBJ1-5; size: many; D: NA; V: TRBV27; CDR3: CASSLYRESNQPQHF; DNA: TGTGCCAGCAGTCTGTACAGGGAGAGCAATCAGCCCCAGCATTTT
J: TRBJ1-4; size: few; D: NA; V: TRBV10-3; CDR3: CAISEMTATNEKLFF; DNA: TGTGCCATCAGTGAGATGACGGCAACTAATGAAAAACTGTTTTTT
J: TRBJ1-1; size: few; D: NA; V: TRBV15; CDR3: CATSRSPRTEAFF; DNA: TGTGCCACCAGCAGAAGCCCCCGGACTGAAGCTTTCTTT
J: TRBJ1-5; size: NA; D: TRBD1; V: TRBV7-8; CDR3: CASCMGLTGWLNQPQHF; DNA: TGTGCCAGCTGTATGGGCCTGACAGGGTGGTTGAATCAGCCCCAGCATTTT
J: TRBJ1-6; size: NA; D: TRBD1; V: TRBV4-2; CDR3: CASRPDREERSPLHF; DNA: TGTGCCAGCAGACCCGACAGGGAGGAAAGATCACCCCTCCACTTT
J: TRBJ2-7; size: many; D: NA; V: TRBV7-2; CDR3: CASSSESTGYEQYF; DNA: TGTGCCAGCAGCTCAGAATCGACAGGCTACGAGCAGTACTTC
J: TRBJ2-7; size: once; D: NA; V: TRBV27; CDR3: CASSLSGLGSRYEQYF; DNA: TGTGCCAGCAGTTTATCTGGCCTAGGGAGCCGCTACGAGCAGTACTTC
J: TRBJ1-5; size: many; D: NA; V: TRBV12-3/TRBV12-4; CDR3: CASSADNGQPQHF; DNA: TGTGCCAGCAGTGCGGACAATGGGCAGCCCCAGCATTTT
J: TRBJ2-3; size: NA; D: NA; V: TRBV7-9; CDR3: CAISVPPASEATDTQYF; DNA: TGTGCCATCAGCGTCCCCCCAGCTAGCGAGGCCACAGATACGCAGTATTTT
J: TRBJ2-5; size: many; D: NA; V: TRBV7-2; CDR3: CASSLAGMVKETQYF; DNA: TGTGCCAGCAGCTTAGCTGGGATGGTGAAAGAGACCCAGTACTTC
J: TRBJ2-3; size: NA; D: TRBD2; V: TRBV27; CDR3: CATRLAGAPADTQYF; DNA: TGTGCCACTAGACTAGCGGGGGCCCCGGCAGATACGCAGTATTTT
J: TRBJ2-5; size: NA; D: TRBD1; V: TRBV12-3/TRBV12-4; CDR3: CASSPDLIARGLQETQYF; DNA: TGTGCCAGCAGTCCGGACCTTATAGCGAGGGGGCTGCAGGAGACCCAGTACTTC
J: TRBJ2-7; size: NA; D: NA; V: TRBV15; CDR3: CATSRDRGSPYEQYF; DNA: TGTGCCACCAGCAGAGATCGGGGGTCACCCTACGAGCAGTACTTT
J: TRBJ2-6; size: few; D: TRBD2; V: TRBV6-2/TRBV6-3; CDR3: CASRLLDTREGSGANVLTF; DNA: TGTGCCAGCAGACTACTCGACACCCGGGAGGGCTCTGGGGCCAACGTCCTGACTTTC
J: TRBJ2-1; size: NA; D: NA; V: TRBV2; CDR3: CASRGSFNEQFF; DNA: TGTGCCAGCAGGGGATCCTTCAATGAGCAGTTCTTC
J: TRBJ2-3; size: few; D: NA; V: TRBV11-2; CDR3: CASSLNRGSSSTDTQYF; DNA: TGTGCCAGCAGCTTAAATCGGGGGTCCTCTAGCACAGATACGCAGTATTTT
J: TRBJ1-2; size: NA; D: TRBD1; V: TRBV27; CDR3: CASSLSGQGADGYTF; DNA: TGTGCCAGCAGTTTATCCGGACAGGGGGCTGACGGCTACACCTTC
J: TRBJ1-5; size: few; D: NA; V: TRBV20-1; CDR3: CSASSGHRYSNQPQHF; DNA: TGCAGTGCTAGTTCGGGACACCGCTATAGCAATCAGCCCCAGCATTTT